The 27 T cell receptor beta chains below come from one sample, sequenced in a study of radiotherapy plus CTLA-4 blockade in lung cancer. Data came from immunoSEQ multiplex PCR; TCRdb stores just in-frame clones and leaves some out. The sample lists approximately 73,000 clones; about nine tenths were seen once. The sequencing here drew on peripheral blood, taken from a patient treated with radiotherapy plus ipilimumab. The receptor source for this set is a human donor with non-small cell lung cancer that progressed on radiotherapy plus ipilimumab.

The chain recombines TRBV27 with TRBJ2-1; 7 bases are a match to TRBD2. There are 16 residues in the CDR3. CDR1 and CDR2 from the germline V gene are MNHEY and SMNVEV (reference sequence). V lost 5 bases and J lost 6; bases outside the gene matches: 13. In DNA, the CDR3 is TGTGCCAGCAGTCCCTCAGTGGGAGGGTTTCGCAATGAGCAGTTCTTC. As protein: CASSPSVGGFRNEQFF.

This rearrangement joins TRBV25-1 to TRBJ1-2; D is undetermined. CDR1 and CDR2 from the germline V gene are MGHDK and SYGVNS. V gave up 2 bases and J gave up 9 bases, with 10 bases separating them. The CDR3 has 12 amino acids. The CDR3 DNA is TGTGCCAGCAGTGAAAGCGCATACAGCTACACCTTC. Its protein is CASSESAYSYTF.

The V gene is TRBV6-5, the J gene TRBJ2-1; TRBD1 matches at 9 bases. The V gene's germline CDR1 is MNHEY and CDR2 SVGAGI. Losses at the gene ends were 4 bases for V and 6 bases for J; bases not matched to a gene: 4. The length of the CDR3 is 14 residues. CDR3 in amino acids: CASSSGTGLNEQFF. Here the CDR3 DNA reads TGTGCCAGCAGTTCCGGGACAGGGCTCAATGAGCAGTTCTTC.

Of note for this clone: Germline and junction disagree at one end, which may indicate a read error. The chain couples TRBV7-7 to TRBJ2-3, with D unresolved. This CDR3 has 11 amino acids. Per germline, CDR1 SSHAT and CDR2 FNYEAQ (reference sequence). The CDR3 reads CASSKGDTQYF. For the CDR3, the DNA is TGTGCTAGCAGCAAAGGAGATACGCAGTATTTT.

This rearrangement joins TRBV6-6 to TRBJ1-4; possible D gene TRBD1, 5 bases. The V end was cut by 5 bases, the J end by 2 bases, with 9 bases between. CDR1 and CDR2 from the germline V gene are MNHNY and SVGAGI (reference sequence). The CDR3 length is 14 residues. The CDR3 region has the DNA TGTGCCAGCAGTAAAGGGGCGACTAATGAAAAACTGTTTTTT. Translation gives CASSKGATNEKLFF.

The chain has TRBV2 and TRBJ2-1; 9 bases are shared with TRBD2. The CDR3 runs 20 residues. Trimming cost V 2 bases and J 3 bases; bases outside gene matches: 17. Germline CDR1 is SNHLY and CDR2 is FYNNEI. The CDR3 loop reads CASSEKFERATSGLYNEQFF. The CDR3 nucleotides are TGTGCCAGCAGTGAAAAATTTGAGAGGGCGACTAGCGGACTCTACAATGAGCAGTTCTTC.

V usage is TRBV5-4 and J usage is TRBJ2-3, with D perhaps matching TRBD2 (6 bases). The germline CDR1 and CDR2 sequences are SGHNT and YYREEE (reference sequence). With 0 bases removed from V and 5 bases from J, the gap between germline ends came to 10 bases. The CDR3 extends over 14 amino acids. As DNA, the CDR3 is TGTGCCAGCAGCTTGGTGGAGGGTATAGATACGCAGTATTTT. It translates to CASSLVEGIDTQYF.

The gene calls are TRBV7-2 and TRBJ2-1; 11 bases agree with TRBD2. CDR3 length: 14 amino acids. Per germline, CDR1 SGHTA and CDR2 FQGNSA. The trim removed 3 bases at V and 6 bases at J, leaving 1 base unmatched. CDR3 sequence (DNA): TGTGCCAGCAGCTTCGGGACTAGCGGCAATGAGCAGTTCTTC. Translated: CASSFGTSGNEQFF.

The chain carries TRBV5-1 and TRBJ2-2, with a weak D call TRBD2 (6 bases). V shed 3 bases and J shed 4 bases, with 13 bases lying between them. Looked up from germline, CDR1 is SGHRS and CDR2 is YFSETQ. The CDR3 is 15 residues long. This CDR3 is CASSSEGVVTGELFF. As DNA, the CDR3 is TGCGCCAGCAGCTCGGAGGGAGTCGTCACCGGGGAGCTGTTTTTT. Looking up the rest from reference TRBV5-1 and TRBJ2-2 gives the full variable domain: KAGVTQTPRYLIKTRGQQVTLSCSPISGHRSVSWYQQTPGQGLQFLFEYFSETQRNKGNFPGRFSGRQFSNSRSEMNVSTLELGDSALYLCASSSEGVVTGELFFGEGSRLTVL.

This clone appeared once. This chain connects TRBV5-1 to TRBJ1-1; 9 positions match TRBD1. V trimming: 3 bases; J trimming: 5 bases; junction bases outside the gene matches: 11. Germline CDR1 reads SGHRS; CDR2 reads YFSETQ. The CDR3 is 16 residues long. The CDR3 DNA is TGCGCCAGCAGCTCTGGGACAGGGAGATTGGGGACTGAAGCTTTCTTT. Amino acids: CASSSGTGRLGTEAFF. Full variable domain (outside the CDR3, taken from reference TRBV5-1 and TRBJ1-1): KAGVTQTPRYLIKTRGQQVTLSCSPISGHRSVSWYQQTPGQGLQFLFEYFSETQRNKGNFPGRFSGRQFSNSRSEMNVSTLELGDSALYLCASSSGTGRLGTEAFFGQGTRLTVV.

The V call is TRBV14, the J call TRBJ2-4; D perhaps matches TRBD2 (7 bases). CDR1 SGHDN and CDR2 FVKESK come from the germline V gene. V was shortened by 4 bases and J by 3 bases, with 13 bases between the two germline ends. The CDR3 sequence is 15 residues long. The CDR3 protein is CASSRGGAGKNIQYF. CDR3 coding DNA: TGTGCCAGCAGCCGAGGGGGGGCTGGCAAAAACATTCAGTACTTC.

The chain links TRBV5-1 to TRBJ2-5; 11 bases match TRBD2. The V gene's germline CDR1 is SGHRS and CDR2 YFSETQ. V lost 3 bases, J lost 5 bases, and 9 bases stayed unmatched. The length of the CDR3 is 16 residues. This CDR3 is CASSSRLAGLGETQYF. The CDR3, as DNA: TGCGCCAGCAGCTCCCGACTAGCGGGACTGGGCGAGACCCAGTACTTC.

This CDR3 reads CASSKRRGQPQHF. The CDR3 bases are TGTGCCAGCAGCAAACGGAGAGGTCAGCCCCAGCATTTT. The rearrangement links TRBV28 to TRBJ1-5; D uncertain. Trimming pared 6 bases from V and 6 bases from J, leaving 12 bases between. Germline CDR1 reads MDHEN; CDR2 reads SYDVKM. The CDR3 has 13 residues.

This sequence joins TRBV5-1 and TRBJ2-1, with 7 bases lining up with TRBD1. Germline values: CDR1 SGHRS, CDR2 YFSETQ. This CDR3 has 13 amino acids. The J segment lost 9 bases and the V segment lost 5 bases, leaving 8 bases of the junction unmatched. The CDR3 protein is CASRNDRVGEQFF. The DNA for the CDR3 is TGCGCCAGCAGGAACGACAGGGTTGGTGAGCAGTTCTTC.

The CDR3 DNA is TGTGCCAGCAGCGACATACAGGCTAGGGGCTCCTACGAGCAGTACGTC. Its translation: CASSDIQARGSYEQYV. This chain links TRBV9 with TRBJ2-7; tentatively, D is TRBD1 (5 bases). Trimming shortened V by 3 bases and J by 0 bases, and 16 bases separated the two germline ends. This CDR3 has 16 amino acids. Germline lookup yields CDR1 SGDLS and CDR2 YYNGEE.

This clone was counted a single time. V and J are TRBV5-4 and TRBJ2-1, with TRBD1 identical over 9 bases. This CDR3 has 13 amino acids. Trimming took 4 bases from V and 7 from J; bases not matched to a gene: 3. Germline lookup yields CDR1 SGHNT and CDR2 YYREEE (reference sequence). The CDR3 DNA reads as TGTGCCAGCAGCCTGACAGGGGGGAATGAGCAGTTCTTC. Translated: CASSLTGGNEQFF.

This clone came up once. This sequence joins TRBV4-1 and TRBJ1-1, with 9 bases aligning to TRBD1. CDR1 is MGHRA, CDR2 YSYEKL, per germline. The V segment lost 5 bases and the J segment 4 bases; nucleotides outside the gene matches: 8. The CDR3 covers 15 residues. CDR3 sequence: CASSYNRGQGTEAFF. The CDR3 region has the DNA TGCGCCAGCAGCTATAACAGGGGGCAGGGCACTGAAGCTTTCTTT.

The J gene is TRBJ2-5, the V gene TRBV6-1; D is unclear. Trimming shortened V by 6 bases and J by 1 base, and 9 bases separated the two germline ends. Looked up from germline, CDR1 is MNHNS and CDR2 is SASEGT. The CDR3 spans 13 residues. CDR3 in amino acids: CASRGGLQETQYF. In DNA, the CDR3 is TGTGCCAGCAGGGGTGGGCTCCAAGAGACCCAGTACTTC.

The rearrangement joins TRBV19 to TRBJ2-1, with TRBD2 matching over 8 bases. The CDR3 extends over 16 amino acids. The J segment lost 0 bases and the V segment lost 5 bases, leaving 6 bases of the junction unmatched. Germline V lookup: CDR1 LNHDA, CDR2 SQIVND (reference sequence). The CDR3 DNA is TGTGCCAGTAGTTTCCCGGGGGGGAGCTCCTACAATGAGCAGTTCTTC. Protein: CASSFPGGSSYNEQFF.

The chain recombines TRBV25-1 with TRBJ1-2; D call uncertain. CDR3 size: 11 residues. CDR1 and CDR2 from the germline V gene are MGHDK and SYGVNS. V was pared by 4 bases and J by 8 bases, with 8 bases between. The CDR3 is CASSGPGGYTF. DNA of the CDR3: TGTGCCAGCAGTGGTCCTGGGGGCTACACCTTC.

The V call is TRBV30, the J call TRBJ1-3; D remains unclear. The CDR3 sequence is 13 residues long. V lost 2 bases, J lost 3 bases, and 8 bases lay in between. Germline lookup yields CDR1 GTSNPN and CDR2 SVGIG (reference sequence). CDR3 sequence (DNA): TGTGCCTGGAGTAGTCAGCTTGGAAACACCATATATTTT. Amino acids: CAWSSQLGNTIYF.

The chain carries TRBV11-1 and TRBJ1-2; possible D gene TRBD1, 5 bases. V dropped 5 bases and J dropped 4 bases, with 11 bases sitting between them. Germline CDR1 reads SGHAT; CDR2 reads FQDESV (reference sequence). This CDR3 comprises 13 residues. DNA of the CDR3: TGTGCCAGCAGCCCGGACACCTCCTATGGCTACACCTTC. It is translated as CASSPDTSYGYTF.

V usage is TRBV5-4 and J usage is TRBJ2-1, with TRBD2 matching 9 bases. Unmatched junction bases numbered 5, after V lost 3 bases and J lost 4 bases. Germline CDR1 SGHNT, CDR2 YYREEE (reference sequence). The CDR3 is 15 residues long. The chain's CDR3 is CASSSSGRLYNEQFF. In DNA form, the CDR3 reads TGTGCCAGCAGCTCGAGCGGGAGGCTTTACAATGAGCAGTTCTTC.

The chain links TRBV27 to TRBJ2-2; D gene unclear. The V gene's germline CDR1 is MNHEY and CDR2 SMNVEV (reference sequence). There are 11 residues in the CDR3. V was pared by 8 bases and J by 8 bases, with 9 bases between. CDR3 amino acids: CASPKRGELFF. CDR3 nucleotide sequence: TGTGCCAGCCCCAAGCGTGGGGAGCTGTTTTTT.

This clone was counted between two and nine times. CDR3 coding DNA: TGTGCCAGCAGTGGACGGACTAGCGGTCATGAGCAGTTCTTC. Its translation is CASSGRTSGHEQFF. The genes are TRBV2 and TRBJ2-1, with 10 nucleotides matching TRBD2. Germline loops: CDR1 SNHLY, CDR2 FYNNEI. The ends lost 4 bases at V and 8 bases at J; junction bases unmatched: 5. This CDR3 is 14 amino acids long.

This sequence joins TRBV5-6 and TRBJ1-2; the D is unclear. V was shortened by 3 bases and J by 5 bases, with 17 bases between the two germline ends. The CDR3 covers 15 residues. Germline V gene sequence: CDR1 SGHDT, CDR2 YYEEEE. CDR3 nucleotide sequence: TGTGCCAGCAGCTCCGAGAGGTCGGATACTTATGGCTACACCTTC. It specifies CASSSERSDTYGYTF. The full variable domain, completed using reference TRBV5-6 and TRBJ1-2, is DAGVTQSPTHLIKTRGQQVTLRCSPKSGHDTVSWYQQALGQGPQFIFQYYEEEERQRGNFPDRFSGHQFPNYSSELNVNALLLGDSALYLCASSSERSDTYGYTFGSGTRLTVV.

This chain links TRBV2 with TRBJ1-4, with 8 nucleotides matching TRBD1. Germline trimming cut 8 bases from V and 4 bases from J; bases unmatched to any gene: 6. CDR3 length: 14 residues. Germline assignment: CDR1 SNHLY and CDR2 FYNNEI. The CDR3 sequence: CASARTGLNEKLFF. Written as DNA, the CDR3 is TGTGCCAGCGCCCGGACAGGGCTTAATGAAAAACTGTTTTTT.